These 9 T cell receptor beta chains were all obtained from the same sample, sequenced in a study of neurological immune-mediated disorders. TCRdb re-called the 5' RACE reads with MiXCR, one entry per CDR3 protein. The table records under 80,000 distinct CDR3 sequences, 4.5% to 5.5% of them present only once. The sample was PBMCs. All receptors come from a woman aged 45 to 65 with multiple sclerosis.

This clonotype showed up just a few times. The chain has TRBV5-6 and TRBJ2-7, with D possibly being TRBD1 (6 bases). With 6 bases removed from V and 2 bases from J, the gap between germline ends came to 21 bases. The CDR3 has 16 residues. Germline V gene sequence: CDR1 SGHDT, CDR2 YYEEEE. DNA of the CDR3: TGTGCCAGCACCACTACAGGGCGTCTCACTACCTACGAGCAGTACGTC. Protein product: CASTTTGRLTTYEQYV.

V gene TRBV5-1 combines with J gene TRBJ2-1; tentative D call: TRBD1 (7 bases). Germline CDR1 SGHRS, CDR2 YFSETQ. Trimming cost V 0 bases and J 7 bases, with 14 bases left between them. The CDR3 extends over 15 amino acids. CDR3 in DNA: TGCGCCAGCAGCTTGGGAGGGGGCGCGGGAAATGAGCAGTTCTTC. This sequence encodes CASSLGGGAGNEQFF.

At least ten counts were recorded for this clonotype. This chain uses TRBV6-2 or TRBV6-3 with TRBJ2-1; D not resolved. The germline CDR1 and CDR2 sequences are MNHEY and SVGEGT. With 0 bases removed from V and 10 bases from J, the gap between germline ends came to 7 bases. The CDR3 consists of 12 residues. CDR3 DNA: TGTGCCAGCAGTTACTCCAGTTACGAGCAGTTCTTC. Protein sequence: CASSYSSYEQFF.

V is TRBV20-1 and J is TRBJ2-5, with 11 bases aligning to TRBD2. Unmatched junction bases numbered 12, after V lost 6 bases and J lost 3 bases. Germline V CDR1 and CDR2: DFQATT, SNEGSKA (reference sequence). This CDR3 is 16 amino acids long. CDR3 region: CSAPNPTSGAKETQYF. CDR3 coding DNA: TGCAGTGCGCCCAACCCGACTAGCGGGGCGAAAGAGACCCAGTACTTC.

This clonotype was found many times. The chain links TRBV20-1 to TRBJ1-2; D is perhaps TRBD1 (6 bases). The CDR3 length is 16 residues. CDR1 and CDR2 (germline): DFQATT, SNEGSKA (reference sequence). Trimming removed 6 bases at V and 5 bases at J, with 25 bases between. The CDR3 loop is CSAKRDYGGPFYGYTF. The CDR3 DNA reads as TGCAGTGCCAAGCGAGACTACGGGGGGCCTTTTTATGGCTACACCTTC.

This clonotype came up many times. V gene TRBV5-6 combines with J gene TRBJ2-4, with TRBD2 matching over 10 bases. From germline, CDR1 is SGHDT and CDR2 YYEEEE. The V segment lost 0 bases and the J segment 6 bases; nucleotides outside the gene matches: 6. The CDR3 extends over 16 amino acids. CDR3 loop: CASSLASGGAGNIQYF. In DNA form, the CDR3 reads TGTGCCAGCAGCTTGGCCAGCGGGGGGGCGGGAAACATTCAGTACTTC.

This clonotype was observed at least ten times. The chain joins TRBV9 to TRBJ2-1; TRBD2 agrees at 8 bases. The CDR3 consists of 15 residues. With 0 bases clipped from V and 6 bases from J, the junction kept 5 bases outside the gene matches. Germline V gene data show CDR1 as SGDLS and CDR2 as YYNGEE. This chain's CDR3 is CASSVAGTRGNEQFF. CDR3 bases: TGTGCCAGCAGCGTAGCCGGGACTAGAGGCAATGAGCAGTTCTTC.

This clonotype was counted at least ten times. The V call is TRBV20-1, the J call TRBJ2-1; 10 nucleotides align to TRBD2. V shed 6 bases and J 3 bases; nucleotides not matched to a gene: 8. The germline CDR1 and CDR2 sequences are DFQATT and SNEGSKA (reference sequence). The CDR3 has 15 amino acids. The CDR3 coding sequence is TGCAGTGCCAAACCAGCGGGGGGGCTCTACAATGAGCAGTTCTTC. This encodes CSAKPAGGLYNEQFF.

This clonotype occurred many times. CDR3 DNA sequence: TGTGCCAGAACTGAAGCTTTCTTT. Translated: CARTEAFF. The chain uses TRBV24-1 and TRBJ1-1; D not certain. Germline V gene lookup returns CDR1 KGHDR and CDR2 SFDVKD. This CDR3 is 8 amino acids long. Trimming shortened V by 11 bases and J by 5 bases, and 2 bases separated the two germline ends.